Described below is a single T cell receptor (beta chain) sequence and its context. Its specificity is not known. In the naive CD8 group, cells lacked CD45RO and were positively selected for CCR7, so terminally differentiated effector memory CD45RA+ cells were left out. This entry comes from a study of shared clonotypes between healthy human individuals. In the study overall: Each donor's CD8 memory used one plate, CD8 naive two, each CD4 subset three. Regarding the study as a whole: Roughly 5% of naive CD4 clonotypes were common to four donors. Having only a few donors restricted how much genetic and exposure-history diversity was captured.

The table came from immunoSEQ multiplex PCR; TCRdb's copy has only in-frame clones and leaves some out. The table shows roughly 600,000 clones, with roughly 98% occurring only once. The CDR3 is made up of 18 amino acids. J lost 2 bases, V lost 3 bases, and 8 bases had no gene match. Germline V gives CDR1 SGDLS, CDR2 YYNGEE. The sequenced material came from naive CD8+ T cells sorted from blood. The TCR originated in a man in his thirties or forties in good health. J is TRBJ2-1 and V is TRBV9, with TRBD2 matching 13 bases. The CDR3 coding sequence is TGTGCCAGCAGCGCCTCCCGGACTAGCGGGAGTGCCTACAATGAGCAGTTCTTC. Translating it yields CASSASRTSGSAYNEQFF.